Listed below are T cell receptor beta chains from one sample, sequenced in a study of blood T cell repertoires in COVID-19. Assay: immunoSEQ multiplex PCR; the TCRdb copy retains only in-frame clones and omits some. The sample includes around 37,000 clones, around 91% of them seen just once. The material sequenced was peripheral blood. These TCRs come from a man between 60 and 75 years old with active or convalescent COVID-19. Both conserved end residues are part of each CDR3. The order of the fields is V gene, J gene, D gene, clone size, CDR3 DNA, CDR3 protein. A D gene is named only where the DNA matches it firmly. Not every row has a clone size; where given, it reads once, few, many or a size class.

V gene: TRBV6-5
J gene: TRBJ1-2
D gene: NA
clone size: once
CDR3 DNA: TGTGCCAGCAGCCAGACAGCTAACTATGGCTACACCTTC
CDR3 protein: CASSQTANYGYTF

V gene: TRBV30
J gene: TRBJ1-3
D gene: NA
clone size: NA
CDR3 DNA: TGTGCCTGGAGTGTGACAGTGCCATCTGGAAACACCATATATTTT
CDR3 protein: CAWSVTVPSGNTIYF

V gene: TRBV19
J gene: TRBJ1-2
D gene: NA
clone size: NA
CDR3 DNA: TGTGCCAGTAGTAATTCCGGCTCTGGGAGTGGCTACACCTTC
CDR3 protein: CASSNSGSGSGYTF

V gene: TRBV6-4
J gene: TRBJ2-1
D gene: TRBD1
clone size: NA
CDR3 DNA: TGTGCCAGCAGTGACCCCACAGGGGAGTTCTTC
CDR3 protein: CASSDPTGEFF

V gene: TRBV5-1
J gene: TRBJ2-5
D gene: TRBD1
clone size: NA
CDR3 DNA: TGCGCCAGCAGCTTGGGGACAGGGAAAGAGACCCAGTACTTC
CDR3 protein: CASSLGTGKETQYF

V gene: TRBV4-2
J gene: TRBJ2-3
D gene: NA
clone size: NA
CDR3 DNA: TGTGCCAGCAGCCGAGGAGGAGCGGTCGACACAGATACGCAGTATTTT
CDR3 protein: CASSRGGAVDTDTQYF

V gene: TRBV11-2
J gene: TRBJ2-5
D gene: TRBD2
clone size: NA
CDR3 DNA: TGTGCCAGCAGCTGGGGGTCTTCCGGGACTAGCTACCAAGAGACCCAGTACTTC
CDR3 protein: CASSWGSSGTSYQETQYF

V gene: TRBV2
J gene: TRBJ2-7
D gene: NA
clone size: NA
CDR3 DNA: TGTGCCAGCAGTGTAACAGGGATCGGGGAGCAGTACTTC
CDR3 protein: CASSVTGIGEQYF

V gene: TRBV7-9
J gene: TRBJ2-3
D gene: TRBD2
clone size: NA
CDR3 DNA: TGTGCCAGCAGCTTAGGACTAGCGGGGAGCGGCCAGCAGCAGTATTTT
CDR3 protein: CASSLGLAGSGQQQYF

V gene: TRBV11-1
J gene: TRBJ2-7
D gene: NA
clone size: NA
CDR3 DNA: TGTGCCAGCAGCTTAGGTTATGCGGAAACCTACGAGCAGTACTTC
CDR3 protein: CASSLGYAETYEQYF

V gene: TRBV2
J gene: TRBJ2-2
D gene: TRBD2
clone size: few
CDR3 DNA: TGTGCCAGCAGGGGACTAGCGGGACAGAACACCGGGGAGCTGTTTTTT
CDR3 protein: CASRGLAGQNTGELFF

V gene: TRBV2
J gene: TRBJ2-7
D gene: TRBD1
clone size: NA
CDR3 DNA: TGTGCCAGCAGCAGACAGGGCGGTCTCGAGCAGTACTTC
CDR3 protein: CASSRQGGLEQYF

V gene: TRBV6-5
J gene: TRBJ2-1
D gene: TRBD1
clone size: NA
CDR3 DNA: TGTGCCAGCAGCACCGGGACAGGGCAATACAATGAGCAGTTCTTC
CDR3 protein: CASSTGTGQYNEQFF

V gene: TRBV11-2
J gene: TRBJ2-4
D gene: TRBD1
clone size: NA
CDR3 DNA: TGTGCCAGCAGCCCACGGACAGGGGATAAAAACATTCAGTACTTC
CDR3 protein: CASSPRTGDKNIQYF

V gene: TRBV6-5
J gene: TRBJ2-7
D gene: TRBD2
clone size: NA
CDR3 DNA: TGTGCCAGCAGAAACCGACTAGCGGGACCCTACGAGCAGTACTTC
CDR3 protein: CASRNRLAGPYEQYF

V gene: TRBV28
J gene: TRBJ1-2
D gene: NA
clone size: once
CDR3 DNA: TGTGCCAGCAGTTACTTCGCGGGATGGAACTATGGCTACACCTTC
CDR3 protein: CASSYFAGWNYGYTF

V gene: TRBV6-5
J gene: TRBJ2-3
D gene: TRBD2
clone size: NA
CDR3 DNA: TGTGCCAGCAGACCGGGACTAGCGAGAGCTACGCAGTATTTT
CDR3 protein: CASRPGLARATQYF

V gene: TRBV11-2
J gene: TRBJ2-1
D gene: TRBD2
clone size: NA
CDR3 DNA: TGTGCCAGCAGCGTCGGGACTAACAATGAGCAGTTCTTC
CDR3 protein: CASSVGTNNEQFF

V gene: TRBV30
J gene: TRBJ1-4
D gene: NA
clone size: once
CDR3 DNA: TGTGCCGGGGGAGACGGGTCAACTAATGAAAAACTGTTTTTT
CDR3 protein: CAGGDGSTNEKLFF

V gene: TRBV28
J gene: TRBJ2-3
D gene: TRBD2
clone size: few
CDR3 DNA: TGTGCCAGCAGTACTATCCCCGCCACGGGGACTAGCTTCACAGATACGCAGTATTTT
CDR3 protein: CASSTIPATGTSFTDTQYF

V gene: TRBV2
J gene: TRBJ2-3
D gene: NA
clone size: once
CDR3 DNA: TGTGCCAGCAGGAAAGGACTTGGTCTAGATACGCAGTATTTT
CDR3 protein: CASRKGLGLDTQYF

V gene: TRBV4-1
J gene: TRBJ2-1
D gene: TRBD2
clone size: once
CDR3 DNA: TGCGCCAGCAGCCAAGATCAGGGCGGGAGTAAATACAATGAGCAGTTCTTC
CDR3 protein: CASSQDQGGSKYNEQFF

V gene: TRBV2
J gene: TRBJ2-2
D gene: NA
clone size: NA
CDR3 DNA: TGTGCCAGCAGACTGTCCCCGAACACCGGGGAGCTGTTTTTT
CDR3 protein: CASRLSPNTGELFF

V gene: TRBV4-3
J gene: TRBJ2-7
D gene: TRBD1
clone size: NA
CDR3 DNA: TGCGCCAGCAGCCAATCTCTCGGGACAGCCTACGAGCAGTACTTC
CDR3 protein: CASSQSLGTAYEQYF

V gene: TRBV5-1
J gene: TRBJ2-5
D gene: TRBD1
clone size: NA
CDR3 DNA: TGCGCCAGCAGCCTGGATGACAGGGCGGATGAGACCCAGTACTTC
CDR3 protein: CASSLDDRADETQYF